Listed below are T cell receptor beta chains from one sample, sequenced in a study of blood T cell repertoires in COVID-19. Libraries were prepared by immunoSEQ multiplex PCR; TCRdb keeps only in-frame clonotypes and omits some of them. The sample lists 200,000 to 250,000 clones, around four fifths occurring once. The material sequenced was peripheral blood. The receptors stem from a young man with active or convalescent COVID-19. Each CDR3 is given with its conserved first and last residue. Each record gives: CDR3 protein, CDR3 DNA, D gene, V gene, clone size, J gene. A D gene is named only where the DNA matches it firmly. Expanded clones are given a class, and other clones once, few, many or no size at all.

CDR3: CASSIGQVGTGELFF
DNA: TGTGCCAGTAGTATTGGGCAGGTTGGGACCGGGGAGCTGTTTTTT
D: .
V: TRBV19
size: .
J: TRBJ2-2

CDR3: CASSPIGTGGVEQYF
DNA: TGTGCCAGCAGCCCTATTGGGACAGGGGGGGTCGAGCAGTACTTC
D: TRBD1
V: TRBV7-8
size: .
J: TRBJ2-7

CDR3: CASSIKNTEAFF
DNA: TGTGCCAGCAGTATCAAGAACACTGAAGCTTTCTTT
D: .
V: TRBV6-5
size: .
J: TRBJ1-1

CDR3: CASSLGRYTEAFF
DNA: TGTGCCAGCAGCTTAGGTCGGTACACTGAAGCTTTCTTT
D: .
V: TRBV11-2
size: .
J: TRBJ1-1

CDR3: CASSRDSGFADTQYF
DNA: TGTGCCAGCAGCAGGGACAGCGGGTTCGCAGATACGCAGTATTTT
D: .
V: TRBV6-5
size: once
J: TRBJ2-3

CDR3: CASTIQGSEQYF
DNA: TGTGCCAGTACGATACAGGGTAGCGAGCAGTACTTC
D: .
V: TRBV28
size: .
J: TRBJ2-7

CDR3: CASRRGSDTEAFF
DNA: TGTGCCAGCAGAAGGGGTTCTGACACTGAAGCTTTCTTT
D: .
V: TRBV6-5
size: .
J: TRBJ1-1

CDR3: CASSQDAAGIQYF
DNA: TGCGCCAGCAGCCAAGATGCGGCCGGCATTCAGTACTTC
D: .
V: TRBV4-3
size: once
J: TRBJ2-4

CDR3: CAYIPRWADTIYF
DNA: TGTGCCTACATCCCGCGTTGGGCCGACACCATATATTTT
D: .
V: TRBV30
size: .
J: TRBJ1-3

CDR3: CASSAGQNYGYTF
DNA: TGTGCCAGCAGCGCCGGACAGAACTATGGCTACACCTTC
D: .
V: TRBV2
size: .
J: TRBJ1-2

CDR3: CAWSADRKNEKLFF
DNA: TGTGCCTGGAGTGCGGACAGGAAAAATGAAAAACTGTTTTTT
D: TRBD1
V: TRBV30
size: .
J: TRBJ1-4